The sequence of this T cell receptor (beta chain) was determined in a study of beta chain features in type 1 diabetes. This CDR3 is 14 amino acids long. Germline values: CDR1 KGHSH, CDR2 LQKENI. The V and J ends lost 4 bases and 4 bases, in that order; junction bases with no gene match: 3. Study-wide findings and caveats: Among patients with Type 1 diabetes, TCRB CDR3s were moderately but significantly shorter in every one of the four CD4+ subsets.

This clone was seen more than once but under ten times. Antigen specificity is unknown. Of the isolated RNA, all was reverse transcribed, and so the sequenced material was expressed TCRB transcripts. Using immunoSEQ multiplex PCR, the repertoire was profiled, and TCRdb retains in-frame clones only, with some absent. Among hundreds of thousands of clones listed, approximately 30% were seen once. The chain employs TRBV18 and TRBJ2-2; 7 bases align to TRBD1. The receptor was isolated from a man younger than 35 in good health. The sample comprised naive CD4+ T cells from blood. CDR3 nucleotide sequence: TGTGCCAGCTCACAAAGACAGGGCACCGGGGAGCTGTTTTTT. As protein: CASSQRQGTGELFF.